This T cell receptor (beta chain) was obtained from a study of blood T cells in healthy people across ages. Study outcomes and limitations: Strong correlation was found linking TCR beta diversity to naive T cell percentage. Naive CD4+ cell counts and diversity both ran higher in long-lived than in aged donors. Per million T cells, the diversity of TCR beta decreased roughly linearly as age advanced.

Per germline, CDR1 DFQATT and CDR2 SNEGSKA (reference sequence). With 0 bases removed from V and 7 bases from J, the gap between germline ends came to 15 bases. CDR3 size: 14 residues. The second PCR ran about 6 to 12 cycles with a sample-barcoded 5' primer and J-beta primers. A minimum of 2.5 million CDR3-containing paired-end reads was obtained for each sample. TCRdb reprocessed the 5' RACE reads with MiXCR, giving one entry per CDR3 protein. The top ten clones hold about 20% of a sample with some 750,000 distinct CDR3 sequences, roughly 20% of them seen once. Points on this clonotype: As yet, its antigen is unknown.

Sequencing input: blood. This sequence was found in a man between 70 and 80 years old in good health. The chain uses TRBV20-1 and TRBJ2-5; D assignment may be TRBD1 or TRBD2 (5 bases each). CDR3 in DNA: TGCAGTGCTAGAGATCTCTTGGGGGTAGGGACCCAGTACTTC. It specifies CSARDLLGVGTQYF.